This entry lists 15 T cell receptor beta chains sequenced from one sample in a study of OX40 agonist ivuxolimab in advanced cancers. The table came from immunoSEQ multiplex PCR; TCRdb's copy has only in-frame clones and leaves some out. The sample holds 75,000 to 100,000 clones; roughly nine tenths are singletons and the top ten take approximately 0.54%. The source material was CD4+ or CD8+ T cells sorted from blood, sampled in a trial of the OX40 agonist ivuxolimab. The receptors originated from an adult with an advanced solid tumor such as melanoma, head and neck, liver or kidney cancer.

V is TRBV2 and J is TRBJ1-1; TRBD1 aligns across 8 bases. The CDR3 length is 13 residues. Per germline, CDR1 SNHLY and CDR2 FYNNEI. The V segment lost 5 bases and the J segment 1 base; nucleotides outside the gene matches: 0. This CDR3 is CASSTGGNTEAFF. The CDR3 coding sequence is TGTGCCAGCAGTACAGGGGGGAACACTGAAGCTTTCTTT. Based on the CDR3 plus reference TRBV2 and TRBJ1-1, the full variable domain is EPEVTQTPSHQVTQMGQEVILRCVPISNHLYFYWYRQILGQKVEFLVSFYNNEISEKSEIFDDQFSVERPDGSNFTLKIRSTKLEDSAMYFCASSTGGNTEAFFGQGTRLTVV.

A few counts support this clone. V gene TRBV20-1 combines with J gene TRBJ2-1, with no clear D. The V gene lost 1 base and the J gene lost 8 bases, with 3 bases spanning the gap. The CDR3 has 10 amino acids. The germline V gene encodes CDR1 DFQATT and CDR2 SNEGSKA (reference sequence). The chain's CDR3 is CSARGDEQFF. The CDR3 nucleotides read TGCAGTGCTAGAGGTGATGAGCAGTTCTTC.

This chain uses TRBV6-1 with TRBJ2-1; D ambiguous. Germline-derived CDR1 and CDR2 are MNHNS and SASEGT. This CDR3 is 13 amino acids long. The V gene lost 2 bases and the J gene lost 4 bases, with 6 bases spanning the gap. As DNA, the CDR3 is TGTGCCAGCAGTGAACTAGGATACAATGAGCAGTTCTTC. It codes for CASSELGYNEQFF.

The gene calls are TRBV9 and TRBJ2-5; D ambiguous. Trimming removed 3 bases at V and 1 base at J, with 7 bases between. The CDR3 is 13 residues long. Germline CDR1 and CDR2: SGDLS and YYNGEE. The CDR3 DNA is TGTGCCAGCAGCGGGGGTTTCCAAGAGACCCAGTACTTC. Residues: CASSGGFQETQYF.

This chain connects TRBV2 to TRBJ1-2, with D unclear. With 6 bases removed from V and 2 bases from J, the gap between germline ends came to 16 bases. CDR3 length equals 15 residues. The germline V gene has CDR1 SNHLY and CDR2 FYNNEI. The CDR3 loop reads CASSLIKALNYGYTF. CDR3 DNA sequence: TGTGCCAGCAGCCTTATCAAGGCCCTCAACTATGGCTACACCTTC.

The rearrangement joins TRBV6-5 to TRBJ1-2, with 10 bases matching TRBD1. The germline V gene has CDR1 MNHEY and CDR2 SVGAGI. This CDR3 has 16 residues. V lost 0 bases, J lost 5 bases, and 6 bases stayed unmatched. In DNA, the CDR3 is TGTGCCAGCAGTTACTCCCGGACAGGGGGAAATTATGGCTACACCTTC. Amino acids: CASSYSRTGGNYGYTF.

The chain carries TRBV18 and TRBJ2-5; no definite D call. The length of the CDR3 is 13 residues. The ends were cut back, 8 bases at V and 1 base at J, with 11 bases in the middle. CDR1 is KGHSH, CDR2 LQKENI, per germline. CDR3 sequence: CASRPLGQETQYF. DNA of the CDR3: TGTGCCAGCCGGCCCCTGGGCCAAGAGACCCAGTACTTC.

The chain combines TRBV29-1 with TRBJ2-3; D uncertain. The CDR3 length is 9 residues. The V end lost 5 bases, the J end lost 6 bases, and 3 bases lay between the germline ends. Germline V gene data show CDR1 as SQVTM and CDR2 as ANQGSEA. This chain's CDR3 is CSVPDTQYF. The CDR3 region has the DNA TGCAGCGTTCCCGATACGCAGTATTTT.

The CDR3 protein is CASSNHLGGITDTQYF. CDR3 in DNA: TGTGCCAGCAGCAATCATCTAGGGGGGATCACAGATACGCAGTATTTT. The V and J genes are TRBV5-6 and TRBJ2-3; D may match TRBD1 or TRBD2 (6 bases each). Germline values: CDR1 SGHDT, CDR2 YYEEEE. This CDR3 contains 16 residues. V was pared by 4 bases and J by 2 bases, with 17 bases between.

The J gene is TRBJ2-5, the V gene TRBV10-3; D is ambiguous. Germline values: CDR1 ENHRY, CDR2 SYGVKD. Trimming pared 3 bases from V and 4 bases from J, leaving 21 bases between. The CDR3 consists of 17 residues. The CDR3 region has the DNA TGTGCCATCAGTGACCCAGGAAGAGGACCTACGGGAGAGACCCAGTACTTC. Translated: CAISDPGRGPTGETQYF.

J is TRBJ1-1 and V is TRBV10-3; 8 nucleotides agree with TRBD1. V lost 3 bases to trimming and J lost 5 bases; unmatched junction nucleotides: 5. The germline gives CDR1 ENHRY, CDR2 SYGVKD. The CDR3 extends over 14 amino acids. The CDR3 nucleotides read TGTGCCATCAGTGAAAACAGGGGGATAACTGAAGCTTTCTTT. As protein: CAISENRGITEAFF.

The chain carries TRBV27 and TRBJ2-2; the D is unclear. Trimming took off 3 bases at V and 1 base at J, with 12 bases between the two ends. CDR3 length: 16 residues. Germline V lookup: CDR1 MNHEY, CDR2 SMNVEV (reference sequence). CDR3 sequence reads: CASSFTRVRNTGELFF. The CDR3 coding sequence is TGTGCCAGCAGTTTCACCCGGGTACGGAACACCGGGGAGCTGTTTTTT.

The gene calls are TRBV6-1 and TRBJ2-7, with a weak D call TRBD2 (6 bases). The CDR3 loop spans 16 amino acids. V was shortened by 2 bases and J by 3 bases, with 17 bases between the two germline ends. CDR1 is MNHNS, CDR2 SASEGT, per germline. Written as DNA, the CDR3 is TGTGCCAGCAGTGAAATTGGAGGGTCCCCCTACTACGAGCAGTACTTC. This encodes CASSEIGGSPYYEQYF.

The chain carries TRBV11-2 and TRBJ2-5, with D perhaps matching TRBD1 (6 bases). The CDR3 is 14 amino acids. CDR1 SGHAT and CDR2 FQNNGV come from the germline V gene. With 0 bases removed from V and 10 bases from J, the gap between germline ends came to 15 bases. The CDR3 DNA follows: TGTGCCAGCAGCTTAGAGAGGACAGAGGTGGGCCAGTACTTC. This translates into CASSLERTEVGQYF.

This chain connects TRBV7-2 to TRBJ2-7; TRBD1 might be the D (7 bases). CDR3 size: 13 residues. The germline gives CDR1 SGHTA, CDR2 FQGNSA. Trimming removed 4 bases at V and 12 bases at J, with 19 bases between. The CDR3 DNA follows: TGTGCCAGCAGCTCCCAGGGGGAGTCGGGAGCGTACTTC. This encodes CASSSQGESGAYF.